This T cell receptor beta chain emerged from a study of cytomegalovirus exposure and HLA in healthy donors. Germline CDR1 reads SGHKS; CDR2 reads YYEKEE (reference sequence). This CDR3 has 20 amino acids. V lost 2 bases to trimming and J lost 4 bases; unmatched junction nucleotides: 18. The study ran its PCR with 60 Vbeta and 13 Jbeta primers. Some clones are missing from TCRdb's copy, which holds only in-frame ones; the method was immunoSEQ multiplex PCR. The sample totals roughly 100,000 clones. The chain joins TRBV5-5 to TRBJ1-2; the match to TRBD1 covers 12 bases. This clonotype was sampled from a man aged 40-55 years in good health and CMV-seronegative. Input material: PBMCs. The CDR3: CASSLPGSRDRGRLGYGYTF. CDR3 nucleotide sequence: TGTGCCAGCAGCTTACCGGGATCCAGGGACAGGGGGCGCTTAGGCTATGGCTACACCTTC.